Below, one T cell receptor (beta chain) is given with its context. Its antigen is unidentified. The sample belongs to a study of OX40 agonist ivuxolimab in advanced cancers. Across the study: Recorded diagnoses for dose-escalation patients were hepatocellular carcinoma, melanoma, renal cell or head and neck cancer. Findings of the study overall: Some of the lowest clonal expansion was seen in partial responders at 0.1-3.0 mg/kg. Expanded clones belonging to CD8+ T cells outnumbered, on average, those of CD4+. There was clonal expansion of CD4+ and CD8+ blood T cells by week 6 at 0.1 to 3.0 mg/kg.

Method: immunoSEQ multiplex PCR; TCRdb's copy keeps in-frame clones and lacks some. The data hold some 68,000 clones, with roughly four fifths observed a single time. Per the germline V gene, CDR1 is LNHDA and CDR2 is SQIVND (reference sequence). The CDR3 totals 17 residues. The junction had 5 bases not matched to a gene; V was cut back by 3 bases and J by 2 bases. This chain uses TRBV19 with TRBJ2-5, with TRBD2 matching 14 bases. The material sequenced was CD4+ or CD8+ T cells sorted from blood, taken in a trial of the OX40 agonist ivuxolimab. The receptor's source is an adult with an advanced solid tumor such as melanoma, head and neck, liver or kidney cancer. DNA of the CDR3: TGTGCCAGTAGTATCATAGGGACTAGCGGGAGACAAGAGACCCAGTACTTC. Its protein is CASSIIGTSGRQETQYF.